This TCR beta chain was retrieved from a study of graft-versus-host responses after intestinal transplantation. Sequencing was performed with immunoSEQ multiplex PCR; in TCRdb, only in-frame clones are kept and a portion is missing. The sample yields almost 55,000 clones, around 90% seen once. This CDR3 is built from 13 residues. The V and J ends lost 3 bases and 2 bases respectively, with 8 bases between them. Looked up from germline, CDR1 is MNHEY and CDR2 is SMNVEV (reference sequence). This sequence joins TRBV27 and TRBJ2-7; D is unclear. Here the sequenced sample was PBMCs, taken 650 to 670 days after intestinal transplant. The TCR was taken from a human patient who received an intestinal transplant, so some T cells may come from the graft donor. CDR3 nucleotide sequence: TGTGCCAGCAGTTTCACGGTTGCCTACGAGCAGTACTTC. Translating gives CASSFTVAYEQYF.